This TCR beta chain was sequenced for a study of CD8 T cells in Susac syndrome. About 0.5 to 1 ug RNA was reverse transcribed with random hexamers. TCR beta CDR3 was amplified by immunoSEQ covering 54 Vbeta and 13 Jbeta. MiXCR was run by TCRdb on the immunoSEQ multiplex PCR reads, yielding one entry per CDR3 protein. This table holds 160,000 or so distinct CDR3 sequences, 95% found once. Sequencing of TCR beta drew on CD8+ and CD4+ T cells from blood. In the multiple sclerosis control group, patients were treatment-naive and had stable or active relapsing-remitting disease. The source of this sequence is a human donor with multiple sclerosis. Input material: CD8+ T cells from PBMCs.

CDR3 loop: CASIRRDRVDGYTF. As DNA, the CDR3 is TGTGCCAGCATCCGCCGGGACAGGGTGGATGGCTACACCTTC. This chain links TRBV6-5 with TRBJ1-2; TRBD1 aligns across 9 bases. Per the germline V gene, CDR1 is MNHEY and CDR2 is SVGAGI. CDR3 length equals 14 residues. V was clipped by 7 bases and J by 6 bases; unmatched bases: 9.